This TCR beta chain was captured by sequencing in a study of metastatic and nonmetastatic thyroid tumors. Overall study context: For malignant and benign thyroid patients, tumor or nodule tissue and blood were the sources whose repertoires were compared. Findings and caveats of the study: Across blood and tumor, TCR beta diversity in malignant thyroid tumors was reportedly significantly higher than in benign nodules.

This clone is categorized as medium-sized. No antigen is known for it. This CDR3 is 15 amino acids long. J lost 8 bases, V lost 5 bases, and 12 bases had no gene match. CDR1 and CDR2 from the germline V gene are MNHNS and SASEGT. Every patient underwent thyroid surgery untreated. Original processing notes: CDR3 was compared across clinicopathological groups, and the resulting differences were used to build a distant-metastasis classifier for papillary thyroid cancer. With MiXCR, TCRdb reprocessed the PCR reads. Here the V and J calls rest on TCRdb's processing, not on the authors' analysis. The sample yields over 20,000 clones, 10% to 12% seen once.

The sequenced sample was blood. The chain has TRBV6-1 and TRBJ1-3, with TRBD1 matching 7 bases. The TCR originated in a female donor with papillary thyroid cancer or a benign thyroid nodule (not recorded which). Some clones in this sample may be carry-over from other donors' samples. Written as DNA, the CDR3 is TGTGCCAGCAGTTCCCTCCCAGGGGGAAGGGACACCATATATTTT. It is translated as CASSSLPGGRDTIYF.